The present T cell receptor (beta chain) was sequenced within a study of shared clonotypes between healthy human individuals. TCRdb's copy holds only in-frame clones and misses some; the assay was immunoSEQ multiplex PCR. The sample shows 2 million to 2.5 million clones, 95% of them seen only once. The CDR3 has 13 amino acids. The V and J ends lost 3 bases and 2 bases, in that order; junction bases with no gene match: 2. Germline V gives CDR1 SGHRS, CDR2 YFSETQ. This chain links TRBV5-1 with TRBJ2-7; 7 nucleotides align to TRBD1. The sequence derives from a man between 18 and 35 years old in good health. Sequencing was done on a sample of naive CD4+ T cells sorted from blood. Subset defined: CD45RA+ positively selected. The CDR3 loop is CASSSGGTYEQYF. The CDR3 nucleotides are TGCGCCAGCAGCTCAGGGGGTACCTACGAGCAGTACTTC.